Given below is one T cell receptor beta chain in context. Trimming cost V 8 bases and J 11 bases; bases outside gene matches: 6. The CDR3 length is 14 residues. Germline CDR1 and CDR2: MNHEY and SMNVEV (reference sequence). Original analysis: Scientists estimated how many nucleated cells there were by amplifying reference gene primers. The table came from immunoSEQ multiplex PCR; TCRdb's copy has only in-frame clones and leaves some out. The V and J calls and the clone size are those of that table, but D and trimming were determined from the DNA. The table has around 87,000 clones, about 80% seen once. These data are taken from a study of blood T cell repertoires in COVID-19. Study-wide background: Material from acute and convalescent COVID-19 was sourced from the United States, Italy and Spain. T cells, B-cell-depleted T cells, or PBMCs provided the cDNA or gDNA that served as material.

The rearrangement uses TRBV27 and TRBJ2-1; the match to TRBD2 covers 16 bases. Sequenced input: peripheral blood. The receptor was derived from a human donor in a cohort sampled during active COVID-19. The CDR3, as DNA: TGTGCCAGCGGCCCGGGACTAGCGGGGGGGAAGCAGTTCTTC. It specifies CASGPGLAGGKQFF.